This T cell receptor beta chain was recorded in a study of Ad26.COV2.S vaccination and SARS-CoV-2 variants. Sequencing used immunoSEQ multiplex PCR; TCRdb keeps in-frame clones, though not all of them. Counted here are some 410,000 clones, roughly 90% occurring once; the ten biggest clones make up approximately 1.7%. Overall study results and limits: Vaccine and placebo recipients had similar non-spike TCR breadth.

The treatment denotes: around 19 received Ad26.COV2.S at low or high dose, single or two shots; 5 received placebo; per-sample allocation not given. Material that was analyzed had been drawn on day 63 after the first vaccine or placebo injection. Spike of the Wuhan-strain SARS-CoV-2 was expressed by an Ad26 vector, which formed the vaccine. In germline, CDR1 is SNHLY, CDR2 FYNNEI. V gave up 8 bases and J gave up 8 bases, with 12 bases separating them. The CDR3 has 11 residues. In this sample, this clone turned up a few times. Antigen specificity is unknown. This clonotype originated in a person aged 18-65 years who received the Ad26.COV2.S COVID-19 vaccine or a placebo. J is TRBJ1-2 and V is TRBV2; D gene unclear. The input for sequencing was peripheral blood, taken in a trial of Ad26.COV2.S vaccine versus placebo. The CDR3 bases are TGTGCCAGCGCCACCACCGGAGGCTACACCTTC. It is translated as CASATTGGYTF.